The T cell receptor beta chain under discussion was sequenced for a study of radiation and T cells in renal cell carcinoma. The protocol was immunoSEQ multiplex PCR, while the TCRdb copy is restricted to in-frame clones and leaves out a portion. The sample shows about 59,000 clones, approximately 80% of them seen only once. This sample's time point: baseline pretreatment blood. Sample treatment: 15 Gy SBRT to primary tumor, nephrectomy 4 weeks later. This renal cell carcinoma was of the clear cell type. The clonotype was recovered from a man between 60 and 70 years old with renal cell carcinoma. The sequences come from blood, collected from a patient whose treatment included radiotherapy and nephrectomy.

The CDR3 DNA sequence: TGTGCCAGTAGTATAGGACAGGGCAAGGGAGCCAAAAACATTCAGTACTTC. It specifies CASSIGQGKGAKNIQYF. The genes are TRBV19 and TRBJ2-4; TRBD1 matches 7 bases. CDR3 size: 17 residues. After removal of 1 base from V and 0 bases from J, the junction contained 6 bases not matched to a gene. Germline CDR1 and CDR2: LNHDA and SQIVND (reference sequence).